This passage covers 26 T cell receptor beta chains from one sample sequenced in a study of T cell repertoires in cytomegalovirus infection. TCRdb used MiXCR to reprocess the reads, holding one entry per CDR3 protein. This table holds 740,000 or so distinct CDR3 sequences, 35% found once. Source material: PBMCs. The source is a human donor in good health (CMV status not recorded). Some clones in this sample may be carry-over from other donors' samples.

V gene TRBV6-6 combines with J gene TRBJ1-5; D perhaps matches TRBD1 (5 bases). The germline V and J ends were trimmed by 6 bases and 0 bases, with 24 bases remaining between them. The CDR3 is 19 amino acids. Germline V gene sequence: CDR1 MNHNY, CDR2 SVGAGI (reference sequence). The CDR3: CASSIRRGQMKNSNQPQHF. The CDR3 DNA follows: TGTGCCAGCAGCATACGGAGGGGTCAGATGAAGAATAGCAATCAGCCCCAGCATTTT.

This clonotype was found once. The chain links TRBV6-6 to TRBJ1-2, with D perhaps matching TRBD1 (6 bases). Trimming removed 6 bases at V and 1 base at J, with 15 bases between. Germline V lookup: CDR1 MNHNY, CDR2 SVGAGI (reference sequence). The CDR3 spans 15 residues. The CDR3 here is CASSKRDISNYGYTF. The CDR3 DNA sequence: TGTGCCAGCAGCAAGAGGGACATTAGTAACTATGGCTACACCTTC.

This clonotype has a handful of counts. The rearrangement joins TRBV7-9 to TRBJ2-2, with 8 positions matching TRBD1. Germline V gene lookup returns CDR1 SEHNR and CDR2 FQNEAQ (reference sequence). This CDR3 is built from 17 residues. Trimming cost V 5 bases and J 2 bases; bases outside gene matches: 10. The CDR3 DNA sequence: TGTGCCAGCAGCAGAGGGACAGGCATGTTTAACACCGGGGAGCTGTTTTTT. Its protein is CASSRGTGMFNTGELFF.

This chain joins TRBV7-3 and TRBJ1-4, with 8 bases matching TRBD1. The CDR3 is 23 residues long. Trimming at V came to 5 bases and at J to 0 bases, leaving 26 bases not matched to a gene. CDR1 and CDR2 (germline): SGHTA, FQGTGA. The CDR3 nucleotides read TGTGCCAGCAGCCCTCTCCCCCTCCAAATATGGGCTGGACAGGGAGCAACTAATGAAAAACTGTTTTTT. It yields the protein CASSPLPLQIWAGQGATNEKLFF.

The chain combines TRBV7-8 with TRBJ1-2; a weak D match, TRBD1 (5 bases). Trimming left V 4 bases short and J 5 bases short, with 11 bases between. Germline CDR1 and CDR2: SGHVS and FQNEAQ. The CDR3 length is 13 residues. In nucleotides, the CDR3 is TGTGCCAGCAGCTCGACAGCCAGATATGGCTACACCTTC. Amino acid sequence: CASSSTARYGYTF.

The rearrangement joins TRBV6-6 to TRBJ1-5; TRBD1 might be the D (5 bases). The CDR3 loop spans 17 amino acids. V shed 2 bases and J shed 4 bases, with 18 bases lying between them. Germline lookup yields CDR1 MNHNY and CDR2 SVGAGI (reference sequence). The CDR3 nucleotides are TGTGCCAGCAGTTACGGACACCGGGGAGGGAGGAATCAGCCCCAGCATTTT. This gives the protein CASSYGHRGGRNQPQHF.

The chain couples TRBV7-2 to TRBJ2-3; possibly TRBD2 for D (6 bases). The germline V gene has CDR1 SGHTA and CDR2 FQGNSA. V shed 4 bases and J shed 0 bases, with 17 bases lying between them. The CDR3 is made up of 17 amino acids. The chain's CDR3 is CASSSRPAGTSTDTQYF. The CDR3, as DNA: TGTGCCAGCAGCTCCCGGCCGGCGGGGACTAGCACAGATACGCAGTATTTT.

This clonotype came up a few times. The chain recombines TRBV7-6 with TRBJ1-2; D may be TRBD1 (6 bases). There are 14 residues in the CDR3. The V end was cut by 3 bases, the J end by 4 bases, with 12 bases between. Germline V gene data show CDR1 as SGHVS and CDR2 as FNYEAQ. This chain's CDR3 is CASSFQEQGYGYTF. CDR3 sequence (DNA): TGTGCCAGCAGCTTTCAGGAACAGGGCTATGGCTACACCTTC.

This clonotype was detected a few times. DNA for the CDR3: TGTGCCAGCATCCTTCGCGGACAGGGGGCAGTAGTGACTAGCGGGGGCCCTGACGAGCAGTACTTC. Translated: CASILRGQGAVVTSGGPDEQYF. The chain joins TRBV12-3 or TRBV12-4 to TRBJ2-7, with D possibly matching TRBD2 (12 bases). The CDR3 has 22 residues. V lost 7 bases, J lost 5 bases, and 42 bases lay in between.

This clonotype has only a few counts. This CDR3 is CASSEFVGENYGYTF. CDR3 nucleotide sequence: TGTGCCAGCAGTGAATTTGTCGGAGAAAACTATGGCTACACCTTC. The gene calls are TRBV6-1 and TRBJ1-2; D is unresolved. This CDR3 has 15 residues. CDR1 and CDR2 from the germline V gene are MNHNS and SASEGT. V was cut by 2 bases and J by 2 bases, with 12 bases left in between.

The table lists this clonotype with a few counts. The rearrangement joins TRBV28 to TRBJ2-5, with 10 bases that match TRBD1. CDR1 and CDR2 (germline): MDHEN, SYDVKM. The CDR3 totals 15 residues. Trimming took 2 bases from V and 5 from J; bases not matched to a gene: 5. CDR3 amino acids: CASSLIGQGDETQYF. The CDR3 DNA reads as TGTGCCAGCAGTTTAATCGGACAGGGGGACGAGACCCAGTACTTC.

V usage is TRBV6-6 and J usage is TRBJ2-1; 10 nucleotides match TRBD2. This CDR3 is built from 15 residues. J was trimmed by 8 bases and V by 2 bases; bases with no gene match: 6. Germline CDR1 and CDR2: MNHNY and SVGAGI (reference sequence). CDR3 region: CASSYTSGIGDEQFF. As DNA, the CDR3 is TGTGCCAGCAGTTACACTAGCGGGATTGGGGATGAGCAGTTCTTC.

The genes are TRBV9 and TRBJ1-6, with 7 bases identical to TRBD1. There are 15 residues in the CDR3. Germline assignment: CDR1 SGDLS and CDR2 YYNGEE. After removal of 0 bases from V and 9 bases from J, the junction contained 6 bases not matched to a gene. The CDR3 DNA reads TGTGCCAGCAGCGTAGAAGGAGGGGGCCGTTCACCCCTCCACTTT. Translating it yields CASSVEGGGRSPLHF.

This clonotype has only a few counts. CDR3 residues: CASGDGRNTEAFF. The CDR3 DNA reads TGTGCCAGCGGGGACGGCCGGAACACTGAAGCTTTCTTT. The genes are TRBV6-1 and TRBJ1-1, with D possibly matching TRBD1 (5 bases). The CDR3 covers 13 residues. Germline CDR1 reads MNHNS; CDR2 reads SASEGT. The V gene lost 8 bases and the J gene lost 1 base, with 11 bases spanning the gap.

The chain carries TRBV7-1 and TRBJ2-1; 9 bases align to TRBD2. TRBV7-1 is marked as an open reading frame, function uncertain. The CDR3 is 12 residues long. V shed 5 bases, J shed 13 bases, and the junction held 6 bases outside the gene matches. CDR3 coding DNA: TGTGCCAGCAGCCCCGGCGGGAGGGATCAGTTCTTC. It translates to CASSPGGRDQFF.

This clonotype was detected only a few times. This chain connects TRBV14 to TRBJ1-6, with D unclear. Per germline, CDR1 SGHDN and CDR2 FVKESK. The CDR3 contains 13 residues. Trimming stripped 1 base from V and 14 bases from J, with 12 bases between. CDR3 nucleotide sequence: TGTGCCAGCAGCCAAGCCCCTGGGGTGGCCCTCCACTTT. Translated, it gives CASSQAPGVALHF.

This clonotype appeared a few times. The chain uses TRBV11-1 and TRBJ1-1, with D tentatively TRBD1 (6 bases). Trimming took 5 bases from V and 3 from J, leaving 16 bases between them. The germline V gene encodes CDR1 SGHAT and CDR2 FQDESV (reference sequence). This CDR3 is 15 amino acids long. DNA for the CDR3: TGTGCCAGCAGCCAGGCGTGGGGGGCGCACACTGAAGCTTTCTTT. It translates to CASSQAWGAHTEAFF.

Details on this clonotype: The junction shows a germline mismatch at one end, possibly a read error. The rearrangement joins TRBV7-2 to TRBJ1-3, with TRBD1 matching over 9 bases. The germline V gene encodes CDR1 SGHTA and CDR2 FQGNSA. This CDR3 contains 19 residues. The CDR3 loop is CASSSRTGETWNSGNNIYF. The CDR3 nucleotides are TGTGCCAGCAGCTCCAGGACAGGGGAGACATGGAACTCTGGAAACAACATATATTTT.

This clonotype showed up just a few times. V usage is TRBV6-1 and J usage is TRBJ2-7, with 7 bases identical to TRBD1. CDR3 length: 13 residues. Germline CDR1 and CDR2: MNHNS and SASEGT. V shed 6 bases and J 3 bases; nucleotides not matched to a gene: 5. CDR3 bases: TGTGCCAGCAGGTCAACAGGGGACTACGAGCAGTACTTC. Its translation is CASRSTGDYEQYF.

CDR3 in DNA: TGTGCCAGTAGTCCACGGAATGGAGCGGGGGCCCTTTACAATGAGCAGTTCTTC. It yields the protein CASSPRNGAGALYNEQFF. The V and J genes are TRBV19 and TRBJ2-1, with 8 bases fitting TRBD2. CDR1 LNHDA and CDR2 SQIVND come from the germline V gene (reference sequence). V trimming: 5 bases; J trimming: 4 bases; junction bases outside the gene matches: 16. The length of the CDR3 is 18 residues.

This sequence joins TRBV2 and TRBJ1-6; no definite D call. Trimming removed 4 bases from V and 7 bases from J, with 11 bases in between. The CDR3 spans 14 residues. Looked up from germline, CDR1 is SNHLY and CDR2 is FYNNEI. CDR3 nucleotide sequence: TGTGCCAGCAGTGTCTCCGGCCGGAATTCACCCCTCCACTTT. It yields the protein CASSVSGRNSPLHF.

This clonotype was counted many times. The rearrangement joins TRBV19 to TRBJ1-1; weak D call: TRBD1 (5 bases). Per germline, CDR1 LNHDA and CDR2 SQIVND (reference sequence). The V end was cut by 7 bases, the J end by 2 bases, with 20 bases between. This CDR3 contains 16 residues. The CDR3 region has the DNA TGTGCCAGTATTGCGGAGGGGATACTAGGAAACACTGAAGCTTTCTTT. The encoded protein is CASIAEGILGNTEAFF.

This clonotype was seen a handful of times. The chain couples TRBV19 to TRBJ1-1; TRBD1 might be the D (6 bases). Per the germline V gene, CDR1 is LNHDA and CDR2 is SQIVND (reference sequence). The CDR3 is made up of 14 amino acids. V lost 6 bases, J lost 5 bases, and 16 bases lay in between. CDR3 sequence: CASSVQGGGTEAFF. In nucleotides, the CDR3 is TGTGCCAGTAGCGTACAGGGAGGAGGGACTGAAGCTTTCTTT.

This sequence joins TRBV29-1 and TRBJ2-7; TRBD2 might be the D (5 bases). V was pared by 4 bases and J by 3 bases, with 13 bases between. Germline CDR1 reads SQVTM; CDR2 reads ANQGSEA. CDR3 size: 13 residues. The CDR3 DNA follows: TGCAGCGTTGGCCGGGGAACATTCTACGAGCAGTACTTC. This encodes CSVGRGTFYEQYF.

This clonotype was observed at least ten times. The J gene is TRBJ2-7, the V gene TRBV7-2; D is unresolved. V was pared by 5 bases and J by 0 bases, with 2 bases between. Germline CDR1 SGHTA, CDR2 FQGNSA. The CDR3 has 11 residues. CDR3 DNA: TGTGCCAGCAGCGTCTCCTACGAGCAGTACTTC. Amino acid sequence: CASSVSYEQYF.

The V and J genes are TRBV7-3 and TRBJ2-5; perhaps D is TRBD1 or TRBD2 (5 bases each). Trimming took off 3 bases at V and 1 base at J, with 9 bases between the two ends. The germline V gene has CDR1 SGHTA and CDR2 FQGTGA. The CDR3 totals 14 residues. The CDR3 reads CASSLGDAQETQYF. The CDR3 DNA follows: TGTGCCAGCAGCTTGGGGGACGCCCAAGAGACCCAGTACTTC.